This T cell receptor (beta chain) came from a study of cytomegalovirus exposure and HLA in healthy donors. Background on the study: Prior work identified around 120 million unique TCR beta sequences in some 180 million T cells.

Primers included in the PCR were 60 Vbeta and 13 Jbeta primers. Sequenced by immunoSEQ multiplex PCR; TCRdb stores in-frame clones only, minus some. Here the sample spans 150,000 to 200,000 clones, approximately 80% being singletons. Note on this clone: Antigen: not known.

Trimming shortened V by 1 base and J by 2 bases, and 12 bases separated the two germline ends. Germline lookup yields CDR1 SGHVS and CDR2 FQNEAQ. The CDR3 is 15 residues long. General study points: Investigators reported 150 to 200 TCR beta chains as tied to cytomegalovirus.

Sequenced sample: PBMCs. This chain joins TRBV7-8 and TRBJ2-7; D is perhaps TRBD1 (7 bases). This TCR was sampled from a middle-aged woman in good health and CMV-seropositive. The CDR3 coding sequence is TGTGCCAGCAGCTTAGTGGGCAGGGGGGCCTACGAGCAGTACTTC. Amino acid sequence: CASSLVGRGAYEQYF.